This T cell receptor (beta chain) was sequenced for a study of blood T cell repertoires in COVID-19. Study background: Collection of acute and convalescent COVID-19 samples took place in the United States, Italy and Spain. Sample material is recorded as cDNA or gDNA derived from T cells, B-cell-depleted T cells, or PBMCs.

Per the study methods: It was from reference gene primer amplification that nucleated cell counts were estimated. Some clones are missing from TCRdb's copy, which holds only in-frame ones; the method was immunoSEQ multiplex PCR. D and trimming were read from the DNA, whereas the V and J calls and clone size are those reported in that table. The repertoire holds about 230,000 clones, with roughly 83% as singletons. Trimming removed 2 bases from V and 4 bases from J, with 17 bases in between. Germline assignment: CDR1 MNHNY and CDR2 SVGAGI (reference sequence). The CDR3 has 16 amino acids. The rearrangement uses TRBV6-6 and TRBJ1-1, with D unclear. The TCR comes from a woman between 65 and 79 years old with active or convalescent COVID-19. Material: peripheral blood. The CDR3 DNA reads as TGTGCCAGCAGTTACGTGGTGGGGAGTTGGGGCACTGAAGCTTTCTTT. It encodes CASSYVVGSWGTEAFF.